These 16 T cell receptor beta chains share one sample of origin, sequenced in a study of high-grade serous ovarian cancer treatment subgroups. This table comes from immunoSEQ multiplex PCR, and its TCRdb copy is limited to in-frame clones, with some not included. In the table there are about 18,000 clones, roughly 75% of which are singletons. Tumor tissue was taken before any definitive surgery or chemotherapy was given. Material: tumor tissue. The receptors were sampled from a human donor with high-grade serous ovarian cancer.

The chain recombines TRBV5-8 with TRBJ2-2; D gene uncertain. The CDR3 totals 12 residues. Trimming took off 6 bases at V and 7 bases at J, with 10 bases between the two ends. Germline V lookup: CDR1 SGHTS, CDR2 YDEGEE. CDR3 DNA: TGTGCCAGCACCCTTGACATCGGGGAGCTGTTTTTT. It encodes CASTLDIGELFF.

The rearrangement links TRBV5-5 to TRBJ1-5, with 10 bases fitting TRBD1. The CDR3 contains 15 residues. Trimming took 3 bases from V and 6 from J; bases not matched to a gene: 6. Germline loops: CDR1 SGHKS, CDR2 YYEKEE (reference sequence). The DNA of the CDR3 is TGTGCCAGCAGCTCCGACAGGGGGCAGGGTCAGCCCCAGCATTTT. Its translation is CASSSDRGQGQPQHF.

The chain uses TRBV7-8 and TRBJ2-5; 9 nucleotides agree with TRBD1. The junction had 11 bases not matched to a gene; V was cut back by 5 bases and J by 4 bases. The CDR3 runs 16 residues. CDR1 and CDR2 (germline): SGHVS, FQNEAQ. The CDR3 DNA follows: TGTGCCAGCAGCCCCGGGACAGGGTGGTCTGCAGAGACCCAGTACTTC. Translated, it gives CASSPGTGWSAETQYF.

J is TRBJ2-7 and V is TRBV6-6; 9 bases are a match to TRBD1. This CDR3 spans 14 amino acids. CDR1 and CDR2 from the germline V gene are MNHNY and SVGAGI (reference sequence). The junction had 6 bases not matched to a gene; V was cut back by 6 bases and J by 3 bases. CDR3 coding DNA: TGTGCCAGCAGAACAGGGGGCGAAAGCTACGAGCAGTACTTC. Protein product: CASRTGGESYEQYF.

This sequence joins TRBV5-1 and TRBJ2-5; D perhaps matches TRBD2 (5 bases). There are 13 residues in the CDR3. V was shortened by 7 bases and J by 5 bases, with 15 bases between the two germline ends. Germline values: CDR1 SGHRS, CDR2 YFSETQ. In DNA, the CDR3 is TGCGCCAGCTTCCGATCAGTAGCGGAGACCCAGTACTTC. Protein product: CASFRSVAETQYF.

CDR3 DNA sequence: TGTGCCAGCAGTTTATTTGGCAGGGACTATGGCTACACCTTC. It codes for CASSLFGRDYGYTF. The chain links TRBV28 to TRBJ1-2; D is perhaps TRBD1 (5 bases). This CDR3 comprises 14 residues. Trimming took off 1 base at V and 3 bases at J, with 9 bases between the two ends. The germline gives CDR1 MDHEN, CDR2 SYDVKM.

The CDR3 coding sequence is TGTGCCTGGAGGGGGGAGGGGGACTATGGCTACACCTTC. It encodes CAWRGEGDYGYTF. This chain links TRBV30 with TRBJ1-2; D possibly corresponds to TRBD1 (6 bases). Germline V CDR1 and CDR2: GTSNPN, SVGIG (reference sequence). The V gene lost 3 bases and the J gene lost 3 bases, with 11 bases spanning the gap. This CDR3 region has 13 residues. The whole variable domain, remainder taken from reference TRBV30 and TRBJ1-2, is SQTIHQWPATLVQPVGSPLSLECTVEGTSNPNLYWYRQAAGRGLQLLFYSVGIGQISSEVPQNLSASRPQDRQFILSSKKLLLSDSGFYLCAWRGEGDYGYTFGSGTRLTVV.

J is TRBJ2-7 and V is TRBV6-5; TRBD2 matches at 8 bases. CDR1 and CDR2 (germline): MNHEY, SVGAGI. V lost 2 bases, J lost 7 bases, and 13 bases stayed unmatched. CDR3 size: 16 residues. The CDR3 protein is CASSYELAAPIREQYF. The CDR3, as DNA: TGTGCCAGCAGTTACGAACTAGCGGCCCCTATAAGAGAGCAGTACTTC.

This sequence joins TRBV18 and TRBJ2-1; TRBD2 agrees at 14 bases. The junction had 11 bases not matched to a gene; V was cut back by 8 bases and J by 8 bases. There are 16 residues in the CDR3. The germline gives CDR1 KGHSH, CDR2 LQKENI. The CDR3 nucleotides read TGTGCCAGCCGGCCGGGACTAGCGGGAGATCGGGATGAGCAGTTCTTC. This encodes CASRPGLAGDRDEQFF.

V usage is TRBV7-3 and J usage is TRBJ2-3; 7 bases agree with TRBD1. The J segment lost 2 bases and the V segment lost 5 bases, leaving 4 bases of the junction unmatched. Germline V gives CDR1 SGHTA, CDR2 FQGTGA. The CDR3 runs 14 residues. CDR3 bases: TGTGCCAGCAGCCAGGGACAGACCACAGATACGCAGTATTTT. Residues: CASSQGQTTDTQYF.

The V call is TRBV19, the J call TRBJ2-3; D is ambiguous. V lost 5 bases to trimming and J lost 1 base, with 16 bases between them. Germline CDR1 LNHDA, CDR2 SQIVND (reference sequence). This CDR3 is built from 16 residues. This CDR3 is CASSPPGVRGTDTQYF. The CDR3 DNA is TGTGCCAGTAGTCCTCCAGGAGTTCGCGGCACAGATACGCAGTATTTT.

The rearrangement uses TRBV27 and TRBJ1-2; TRBD1 agrees at 8 bases. Trimming cost V 5 bases and J 3 bases; bases outside gene matches: 2. The germline V gene has CDR1 MNHEY and CDR2 SMNVEV (reference sequence). CDR3 size: 13 residues. CDR3 amino acids: CASSLQGDYGYTF. CDR3 bases: TGTGCCAGCAGTCTACAGGGGGACTATGGCTACACCTTC.

The chain uses TRBV30 and TRBJ1-3; a possible D gene is TRBD1 (5 bases). V was shortened by 3 bases and J by 4 bases, with 16 bases between the two germline ends. The CDR3 is made up of 15 amino acids. Germline lookup yields CDR1 GTSNPN and CDR2 SVGIG (reference sequence). CDR3 in amino acids: CAWRSGQGKGNTIYF. Here the CDR3 DNA reads TGTGCCTGGAGGAGCGGGCAGGGTAAAGGAAACACCATATATTTT.

The V and J genes are TRBV7-2 and TRBJ2-2, with D possibly TRBD1 on 6 matching bases. This CDR3 comprises 15 residues. CDR1 SGHTA and CDR2 FQGNSA come from the germline V gene. Trimming removed 2 bases at V and 2 bases at J, with 9 bases between. The CDR3 bases are TGTGCCAGCAGCTTAAACAGGGCCAACACCGGGGAGCTGTTTTTT. As protein: CASSLNRANTGELFF.

The chain has TRBV27 and TRBJ2-7, with TRBD2 identical over 8 bases. V dropped 1 base and J dropped 4; count of bases not matched to a gene: 9. This CDR3 comprises 16 residues. Germline V gene lookup returns CDR1 MNHEY and CDR2 SMNVEV (reference sequence). The CDR3 DNA reads as TGTGCCAGCAGTTTATGGGGGGGAGCGGGAGTATACGAGCAGTACTTC. It translates to CASSLWGGAGVYEQYF.

V gene TRBV27 combines with J gene TRBJ2-7; no clear D gene. CDR1 is MNHEY and CDR2 is SMNVEV in the germline V gene (reference sequence). The V end lost 2 bases, the J end lost 2 bases, and 7 bases lay between the germline ends. CDR3 size: 13 residues. The CDR3 DNA reads as TGTGCCAGCAGTTTAGACCGCGCCTACGAGCAGTACTTC. It is translated as CASSLDRAYEQYF.